Following are 7 T cell receptor beta chains from one sample sequenced in a study of a mutant IDH1 vaccine in newly diagnosed glioma. Profiled with immunoSEQ multiplex PCR; TCRdb holds only in-frame clones, not every one. This table has about 38,000 clones, 78% appearing once. Time point in this sample: baseline, week 1 (first vaccination visit). Stated treatment: pre-vaccination baseline after standard-of-care therapy. Sample: PBMCs, taken from a glioma patient treated with radiotherapy, temozolomide or both. These receptors came from a man aged 35-49 years with glioma. Some clones in this sample may be carry-over from other donors' samples.

This clone turned up a few times. The rearrangement joins TRBV10-3 to TRBJ1-5; 9 positions match TRBD1. This CDR3 has 17 residues. Germline V gene data show CDR1 as ENHRY and CDR2 as SYGVKD. The V gene end was trimmed by 1 base and the J gene end by 0 bases; junction bases not matched to a gene: 4. The CDR3 region is CAISELQGALSNQPQHF. The CDR3 DNA is TGTGCCATCAGTGAGTTACAGGGGGCGCTTAGCAATCAGCCCCAGCATTTT.

The gene calls are TRBV5-1 and TRBJ1-2; D gene ambiguous. Trimming took off 0 bases at V and 0 bases at J, with 9 bases between the two ends. The CDR3 sequence is 15 residues long. CDR1 is SGHRS and CDR2 is YFSETQ in the germline V gene. The chain's CDR3 is CASSLAGTANYGYTF. In DNA, the CDR3 is TGCGCCAGCAGCTTGGCCGGAACAGCTAACTATGGCTACACCTTC.

This chain joins TRBV10-3 and TRBJ2-7; TRBD1 is a possible D gene (6 bases). V was cut by 3 bases and J by 4 bases, with 22 bases left in between. The CDR3 sequence is 17 residues long. Per the germline V gene, CDR1 is ENHRY and CDR2 is SYGVKD. DNA for the CDR3: TGTGCCATCAGTGATCTCTTGGCCAGGGGAGCCCCTTACGAGCAGTACTTC. Protein: CAISDLLARGAPYEQYF.

CDR3 sequence reads: CASSEGQYNYGYTF. Written as DNA, the CDR3 is TGTGCCAGCAGCGAGGGACAGTATAACTATGGCTACACCTTC. This chain joins TRBV28 and TRBJ1-2, with 7 bases aligning to TRBD1. The ends lost 6 bases at V and 1 base at J; junction bases unmatched: 5. There are 14 residues in the CDR3. The germline V gene has CDR1 MDHEN and CDR2 SYDVKM.

The rearrangement uses TRBV19 and TRBJ1-5; possible D gene TRBD1, 5 bases. This CDR3 is 15 amino acids long. Germline lookup yields CDR1 LNHDA and CDR2 SQIVND (reference sequence). V was clipped by 3 bases and J by 1 base, with 10 bases between them. CDR3 in amino acids: CASSIQGLSNQPQHF. For the CDR3, the DNA is TGTGCCAGTAGTATTCAGGGTTTGAGCAATCAGCCCCAGCATTTT. The full variable domain, its missing parts supplied by reference TRBV19 and TRBJ1-5, is DGGITQSPKYLFRKEGQNVTLSCEQNLNHDAMYWYRQDPGQGLRLIYYSQIVNDFQKGDIAEGYSVSREKKESFPLTVTSAQKNPTAFYLCASSIQGLSNQPQHFGDGTRLSIL.

The V and J genes are TRBV5-1 and TRBJ2-7; 9 bases align to TRBD1. CDR3 length: 16 residues. Trimming removed 0 bases from V and 4 bases from J; junction bases left unmatched: 8. Germline-derived CDR1 and CDR2 are SGHRS and YFSETQ. Here the CDR3 reads CASSLAWDRDSYEQYF. The CDR3 region has the DNA TGCGCCAGCAGCTTGGCCTGGGACAGGGACTCTTACGAGCAGTACTTC.

This clone has only a few counts. This chain links TRBV29-1 with TRBJ1-2; D uncertain. Germline V CDR1 and CDR2: SQVTM, ANQGSEA. The CDR3 extends over 14 amino acids. V was clipped by 3 bases and J by 1 base, with 12 bases between them. The CDR3 sequence is CSVELADYNYGYTF. As DNA, the CDR3 is TGCAGCGTTGAGCTGGCGGACTATAACTATGGCTACACCTTC.